This T cell receptor (beta chain) comes out of a study of blood T cells in healthy people across ages. Regarding the study as a whole: Age showed a roughly linear inverse relationship with TCR beta diversity per million T cells.

Germline V gene sequence: CDR1 LGHDT, CDR2 YNNKEL (reference sequence). V was clipped by 0 bases and J by 6 bases, with 12 bases between them. The CDR3 is 15 residues long. This clonotype came up a few times. The antigen is not known. Caucasian individuals from Russia who were healthy and aged 6 to 90 acted as donors. A sample-barcoded 5' primer and a J-beta primer mix were used in a second PCR of roughly 7 to 11 cycles. Each cDNA molecule, via a template-switch adaptor with 12 random nucleotides, was tagged. Any given sample supplied a minimum of 2.5 million CDR3-containing paired-end reads. TCRdb reprocessed the 5' RACE reads with MiXCR, giving one entry per CDR3 protein. The sample yields approximately 680,000 distinct CDR3 sequences, about 32% seen once.

Sample: blood. J is TRBJ2-1 and V is TRBV3-1, with D unclear. This clonotype was sampled from a woman older than 75 in good health. Written as DNA, the CDR3 is TGTGCCAGCAGCCAAGAGAATTGGCGGCCCAATGAGCAGTTCTTC. As protein: CASSQENWRPNEQFF.